These T cell receptor beta chains were read from a single sample in a study of cytomegalovirus exposure and HLA in healthy donors. Data came from immunoSEQ multiplex PCR; TCRdb stores just in-frame clones and leaves some out. The profile shows about 130,000 clones, around 78% of them singletons. The sequencing input was PBMCs. These receptors were taken from a woman aged 40 to 50 in good health and CMV-seronegative. Both conserved end residues are trimmed from each CDR3.

j_call v_call cdr3_aa
TRBJ1-5 TRBV6-1 ASSRDRDQPQH
TRBJ2-7 TRBV4-1 ASSQLAGGYEQY
TRBJ2-1 TRBV14 ASSPGTANEQF
TRBJ2-7 TRBV27 ASRPGLAGSEQY
TRBJ1-6 TRBV28 ASRPGTENSPLH
TRBJ2-5 TRBV27 ASSLTFQETQY
TRBJ1-1 TRBV6-6 ASSYSQVLNTEAF
TRBJ1-1 TRBV7-8 ASSLGEFGEAF
TRBJ2-5 TRBV30 AWSDRMGETQY
TRBJ2-5 TRBV5-1 ASSTGPETRGTQY
TRBJ2-1 TRBV7-9 ASSLASGAYNEQF
TRBJ2-7 TRBV28 ASSPRLAGAGEQY
TRBJ2-1 TRBV5-1 ASSLEGGSHEQF
TRBJ2-7 TRBV7-9 ASSFPGQGVNEQY
TRBJ2-3 TRBV5-6 ASSWGGMLTDTQY
TRBJ1-1 TRBV9 ASSARQGSSPFGTEAF
TRBJ2-3 TRBV15 ATQKKREEDTQY
TRBJ2-7 TRBV10-3 AISESGGTSVYEQY
TRBJ1-2 TRBV30 AWSVDYPEGYT
TRBJ2-2 TRBV4-1 ASSQEYFPGELF
TRBJ2-1 TRBV7-9 ASSLAGSSGVDEQF
TRBJ1-2 TRBV9 ASSPAADSHYGYT
TRBJ2-7 TRBV5-1 ASSTWTGYEQY
TRBJ1-5 TRBV6-5 ASALGQSNQPQH
TRBJ2-7 TRBV18 ASSPGTDEQY
TRBJ1-6 TRBV2 ASSFSTGSSYNSPLH
TRBJ1-1 TRBV5-1 ASSTGQGVSGNTEAF
TRBJ2-7 TRBV7-2 ASSWSGGRDEQY
TRBJ2-5 TRBV29-1 SVTRGAQETQY